This is a list of T cell receptor beta chains from one sample in a study of blood T cell repertoires in COVID-19. Profiling relied on immunoSEQ multiplex PCR, and the TCRdb table lists in-frame clones only, not all of them. The table shows 230,000 or so clones, with 88% occurring only once. The source material was PBMCs or T cells enriched from blood (not recorded which). The receptors originated from a woman aged 50 to 65 with acute COVID-19. Each CDR3 is given with its conserved first and last residue. Each record gives: CDR3 length, D gene, J gene, clone size, V gene, CDR3 protein, CDR3 DNA. The D gene is left open where the match is weak. The size entry is marked missing in some rows and otherwise reads once, few, many or a size class.

15 | TRBD1 | TRBJ2-5 | NA | TRBV9 | CASGKTSTGQETQYF | TGTGCCAGCGGGAAGACTTCGACAGGGCAAGAGACCCAGTACTTC
14 | NA | TRBJ2-7 | NA | TRBV7-9 | CASSLVLQSYEQYF | TGTGCCAGCAGCTTAGTCCTCCAGTCCTACGAGCAGTACTTC
15 | NA | TRBJ2-7 | NA | TRBV29-1 | CSVVGGPLGNYEQYF | TGCAGCGTTGTTGGGGGCCCCCTGGGGAACTACGAGCAGTACTTC
14 | NA | TRBJ1-2 | NA | TRBV24-1 | CATSDLGHFAGYTF | TGTGCCACCAGTGACCTGGGACACTTCGCTGGCTACACCTTC
15 | NA | TRBJ2-5 | NA | TRBV19 | CASSPWTPGVETQYF | TGTGCCAGTAGTCCATGGACCCCGGGGGTCGAGACCCAGTACTTC
15 | TRBD1 | TRBJ1-4 | once | TRBV30 | CAWSVLDRVQEKLFF | TGTGCCTGGAGTGTGCTGGACAGGGTCCAGGAAAAACTGTTTTTT
14 | NA | TRBJ1-5 | NA | TRBV5-6 | CASSLVGGNQPQHF | TGTGCCAGCAGCTTGGTTGGGGGGAATCAGCCCCAGCATTTT
15 | TRBD2 | TRBJ2-1 | NA | TRBV15 | CATSRIAGGENEQFF | TGTGCCACCAGCAGAATAGCGGGAGGGGAGAATGAGCAGTTCTTC
16 | NA | TRBJ2-3 | NA | TRBV7-2 | CASSSQGHGGTDTQYF | TGTGCCAGCAGCTCTCAGGGACATGGGGGCACAGATACGCAGTATTTT
14 | NA | TRBJ1-3 | NA | TRBV5-4 | CASSSGTLGNTIYF | TGTGCCAGCAGCTCCGGGACACTTGGAAACACCATATATTTT